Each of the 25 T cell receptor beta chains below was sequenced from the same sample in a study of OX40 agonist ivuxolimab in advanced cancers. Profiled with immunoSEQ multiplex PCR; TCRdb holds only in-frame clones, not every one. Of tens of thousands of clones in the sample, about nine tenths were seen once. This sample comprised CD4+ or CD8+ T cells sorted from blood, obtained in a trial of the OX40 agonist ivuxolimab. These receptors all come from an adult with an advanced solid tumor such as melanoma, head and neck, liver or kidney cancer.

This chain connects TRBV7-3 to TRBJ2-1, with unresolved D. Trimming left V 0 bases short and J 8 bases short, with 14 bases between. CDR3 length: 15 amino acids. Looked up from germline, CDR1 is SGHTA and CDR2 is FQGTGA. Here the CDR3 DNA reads TGTGCCAGCAGCTTAACCGGCTCCACCTGGGATGAGCAGTTCTTC. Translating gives CASSLTGSTWDEQFF.

DNA of the CDR3: TGCAGCGTTGAATTGGGAGAGACCCAGTACTTC. Its protein is CSVELGETQYF. The chain carries TRBV29-1 and TRBJ2-5; the D is unclear. V was clipped by 2 bases and J by 4 bases, with 5 bases between them. Germline CDR1 SQVTM, CDR2 ANQGSEA. The CDR3 length is 11 residues.

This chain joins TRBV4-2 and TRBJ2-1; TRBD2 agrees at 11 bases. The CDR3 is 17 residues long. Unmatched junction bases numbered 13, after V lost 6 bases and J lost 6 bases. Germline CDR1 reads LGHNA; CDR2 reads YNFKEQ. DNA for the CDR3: TGTGCCAGCAGTCACGCCGGAGCTAGCGGGAGGACCAATGAGCAGTTCTTC. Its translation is CASSHAGASGRTNEQFF.

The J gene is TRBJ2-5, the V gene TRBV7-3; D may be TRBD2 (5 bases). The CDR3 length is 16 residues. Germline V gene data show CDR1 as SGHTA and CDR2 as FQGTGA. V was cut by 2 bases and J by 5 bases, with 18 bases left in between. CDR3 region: CASSLGVGVQGETQYF. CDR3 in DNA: TGTGCCAGCAGCTTAGGGGTCGGGGTCCAAGGGGAGACCCAGTACTTC. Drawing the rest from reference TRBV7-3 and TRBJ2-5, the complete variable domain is GAGVSQTPSNKVTEKGKYVELRCDPISGHTALYWYRQSLGQGPEFLIYFQGTGAADDSGLPNDRFFAVRPEGSVSTLKIQRTERGDSAVYLCASSLGVGVQGETQYFGPGTRLLVL.

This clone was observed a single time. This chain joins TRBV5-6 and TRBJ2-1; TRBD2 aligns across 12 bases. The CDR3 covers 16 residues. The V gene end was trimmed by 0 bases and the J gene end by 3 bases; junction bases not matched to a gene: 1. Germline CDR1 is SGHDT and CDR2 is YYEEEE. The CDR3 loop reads CASSLGLAGDYNEQFF. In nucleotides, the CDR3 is TGTGCCAGCAGCTTGGGACTAGCGGGGGACTACAATGAGCAGTTCTTC. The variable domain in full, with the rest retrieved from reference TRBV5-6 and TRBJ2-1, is DAGVTQSPTHLIKTRGQQVTLRCSPKSGHDTVSWYQQALGQGPQFIFQYYEEEERQRGNFPDRFSGHQFPNYSSELNVNALLLGDSALYLCASSLGLAGDYNEQFFGPGTRLTVL.

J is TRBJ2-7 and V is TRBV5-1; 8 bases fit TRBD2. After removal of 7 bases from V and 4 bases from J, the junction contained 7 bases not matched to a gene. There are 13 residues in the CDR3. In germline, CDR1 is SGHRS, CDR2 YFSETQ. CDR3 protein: CASAREGSYEQYF. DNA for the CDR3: TGCGCCAGCGCCCGGGAGGGAAGTTACGAGCAGTACTTC.

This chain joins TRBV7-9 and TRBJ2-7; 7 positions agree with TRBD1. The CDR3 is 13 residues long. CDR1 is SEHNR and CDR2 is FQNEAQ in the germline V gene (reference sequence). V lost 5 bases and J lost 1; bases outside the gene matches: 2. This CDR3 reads CASSRTGSYEQYF. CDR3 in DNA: TGTGCCAGCAGCCGGACAGGTTCCTACGAGCAGTACTTC.

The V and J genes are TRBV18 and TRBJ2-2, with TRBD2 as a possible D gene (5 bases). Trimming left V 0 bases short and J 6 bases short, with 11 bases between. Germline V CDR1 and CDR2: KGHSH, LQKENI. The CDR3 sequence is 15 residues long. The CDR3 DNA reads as TGTGCCAGCTCACCACCTGCCGGGATCTCCGGGGAGCTGTTTTTT. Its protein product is CASSPPAGISGELFF.

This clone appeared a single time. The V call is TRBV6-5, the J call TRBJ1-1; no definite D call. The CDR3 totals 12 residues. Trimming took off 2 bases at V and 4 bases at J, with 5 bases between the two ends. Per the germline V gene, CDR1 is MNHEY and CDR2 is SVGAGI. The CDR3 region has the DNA TGTGCCAGCAGTTACGGTACCACTGAAGCTTTCTTT. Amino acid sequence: CASSYGTTEAFF.

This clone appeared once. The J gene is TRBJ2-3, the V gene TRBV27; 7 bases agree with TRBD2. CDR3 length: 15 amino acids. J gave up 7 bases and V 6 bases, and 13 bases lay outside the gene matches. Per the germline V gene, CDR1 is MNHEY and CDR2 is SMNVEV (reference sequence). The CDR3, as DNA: TGTGCCAGCAGGGGTGGCGGGAGAGCATCTAATACGCAGTATTTT. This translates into CASRGGGRASNTQYF.

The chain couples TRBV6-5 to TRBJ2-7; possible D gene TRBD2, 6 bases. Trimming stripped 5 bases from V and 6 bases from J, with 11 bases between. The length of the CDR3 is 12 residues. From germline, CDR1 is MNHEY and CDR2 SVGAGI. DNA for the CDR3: TGTGCCAGCAGTCGGACGCGGGGCGAGCAGTACTTC. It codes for CASSRTRGEQYF.

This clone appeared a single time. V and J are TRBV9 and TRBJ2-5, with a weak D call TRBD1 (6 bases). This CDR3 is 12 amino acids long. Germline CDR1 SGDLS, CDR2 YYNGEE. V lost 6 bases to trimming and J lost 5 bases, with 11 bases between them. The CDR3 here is CASKGTSETQYF. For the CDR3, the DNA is TGTGCCAGCAAAGGGACATCGGAGACCCAGTACTTC.

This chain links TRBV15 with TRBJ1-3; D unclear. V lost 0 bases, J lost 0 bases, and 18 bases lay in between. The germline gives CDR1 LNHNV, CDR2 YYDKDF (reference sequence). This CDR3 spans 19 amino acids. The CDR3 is CATSRDPVNIGLSGNTIYF. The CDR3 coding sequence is TGTGCCACCAGCAGAGACCCTGTCAACATCGGGCTCTCTGGAAACACCATATATTTT.

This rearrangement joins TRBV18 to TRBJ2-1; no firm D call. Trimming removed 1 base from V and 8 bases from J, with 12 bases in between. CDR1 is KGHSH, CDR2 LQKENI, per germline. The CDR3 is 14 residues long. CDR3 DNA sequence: TGTGCCAGCTCACCACTGTCTCCTGGGGATGAGCAGTTCTTC. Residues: CASSPLSPGDEQFF.

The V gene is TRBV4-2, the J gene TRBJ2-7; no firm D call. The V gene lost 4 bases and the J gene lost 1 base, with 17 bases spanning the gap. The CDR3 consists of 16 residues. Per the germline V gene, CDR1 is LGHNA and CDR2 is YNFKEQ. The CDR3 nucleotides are TGTGCCAGCAGCCCAGTTTTTGGTAGCAGATCCTACGAGCAGTACTTC. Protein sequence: CASSPVFGSRSYEQYF.

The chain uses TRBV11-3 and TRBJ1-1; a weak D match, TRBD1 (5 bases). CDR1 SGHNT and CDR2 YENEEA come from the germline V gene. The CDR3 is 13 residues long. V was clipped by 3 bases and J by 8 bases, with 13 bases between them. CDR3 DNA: TGTGCCAGCAGCTTGGGACCGTCACAAGAAGCTTTCTTT. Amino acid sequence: CASSLGPSQEAFF.

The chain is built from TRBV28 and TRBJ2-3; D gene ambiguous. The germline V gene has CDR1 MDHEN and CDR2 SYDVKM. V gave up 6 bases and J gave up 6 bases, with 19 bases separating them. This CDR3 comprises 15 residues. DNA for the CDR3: TGTGCCAGCAGCCAAGGTGGCTCCCGAGCGGATACGCAGTATTTT. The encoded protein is CASSQGGSRADTQYF.

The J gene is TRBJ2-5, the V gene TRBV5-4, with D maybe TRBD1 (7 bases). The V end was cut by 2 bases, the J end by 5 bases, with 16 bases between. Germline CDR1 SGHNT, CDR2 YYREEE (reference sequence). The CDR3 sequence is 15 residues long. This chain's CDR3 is CASSFGRGAVETQYF. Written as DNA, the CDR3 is TGTGCCAGCAGCTTCGGCAGGGGGGCGGTGGAGACCCAGTACTTC.

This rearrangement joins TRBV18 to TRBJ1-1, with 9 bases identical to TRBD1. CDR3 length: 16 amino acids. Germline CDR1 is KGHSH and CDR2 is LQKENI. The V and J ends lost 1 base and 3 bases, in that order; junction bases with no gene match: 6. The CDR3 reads CASSPLPQGADTEAFF. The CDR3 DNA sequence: TGTGCCAGCTCACCACTACCACAGGGGGCTGACACTGAAGCTTTCTTT.

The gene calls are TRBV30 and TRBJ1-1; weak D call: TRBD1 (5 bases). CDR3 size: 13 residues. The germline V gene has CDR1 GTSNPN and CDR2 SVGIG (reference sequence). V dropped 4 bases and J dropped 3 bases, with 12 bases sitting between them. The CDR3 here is CAWTSRGDTEAFF. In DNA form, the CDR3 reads TGTGCCTGGACCAGCCGGGGGGACACTGAAGCTTTCTTT.

The CDR3 DNA reads as TGTGCCAGCAGCTTGGGAAACAGGGGAACAAACTATGGCTACACCTTC. It translates to CASSLGNRGTNYGYTF. The V call is TRBV5-4, the J call TRBJ1-2; 7 bases fit TRBD1. Germline V gene sequence: CDR1 SGHNT, CDR2 YYREEE (reference sequence). The CDR3 covers 16 residues. After removal of 0 bases from V and 2 bases from J, the junction contained 7 bases not matched to a gene. Together with reference TRBV5-4 and TRBJ1-2, the CDR3 gives the full variable domain: ETGVTQSPTHLIKTRGQQVTLRCSSQSGHNTVSWYQQALGQGPQFIFQYYREEENGRGNFPPRFSGLQFPNYSSELNVNALELDDSALYLCASSLGNRGTNYGYTFGSGTRLTVV.

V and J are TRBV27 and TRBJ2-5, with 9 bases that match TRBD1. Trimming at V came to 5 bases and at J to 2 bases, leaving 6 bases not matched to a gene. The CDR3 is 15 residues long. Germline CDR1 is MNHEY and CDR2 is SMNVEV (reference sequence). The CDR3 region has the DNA TGTGCCAGCAGTCTCGGGACAGGGAGGCAAGAGACCCAGTACTTC. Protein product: CASSLGTGRQETQYF.

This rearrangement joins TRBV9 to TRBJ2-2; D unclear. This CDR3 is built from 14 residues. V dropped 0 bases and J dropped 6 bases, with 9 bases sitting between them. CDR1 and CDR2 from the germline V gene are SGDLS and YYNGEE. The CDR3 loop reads CASSVGQPAGELFF. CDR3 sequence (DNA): TGTGCCAGCAGCGTAGGGCAACCTGCCGGGGAGCTGTTTTTT. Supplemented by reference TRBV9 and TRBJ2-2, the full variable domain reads DSGVTQTPKHLITATGQRVTLRCSPRSGDLSVYWYQQSLDQGLQFLIQYYNGEERAKGNILERFSAQQFPDLHSELNLSSLELGDSALYFCASSVGQPAGELFFGEGSRLTVL.

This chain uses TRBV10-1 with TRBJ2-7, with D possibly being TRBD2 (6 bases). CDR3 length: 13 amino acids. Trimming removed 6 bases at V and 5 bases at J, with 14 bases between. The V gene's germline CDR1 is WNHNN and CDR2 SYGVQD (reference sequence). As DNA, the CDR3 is TGCGCCAGCAGCCCAGCGGGTGTGGACGAGCAGTACTTC. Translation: CASSPAGVDEQYF.

CDR3 sequence: CASSYSSSSGNTIYF. The CDR3 DNA follows: TGTGCCAGCAGTTACTCCTCGAGCTCTGGAAACACCATATATTTT. V is TRBV6-6 and J is TRBJ1-3; D ambiguous. The CDR3 runs 15 residues. Germline V gene sequence: CDR1 MNHNY, CDR2 SVGAGI (reference sequence). V was trimmed by 0 bases and J by 0 bases, leaving 6 bases between them.